These 10 T cell receptor beta chains were all obtained from the same sample, sequenced in a study of cytomegalovirus exposure and HLA in healthy donors. Primers: 60 Vbeta forward and 13 Jbeta reverse. Repertoires were generated with immunoSEQ multiplex PCR, while TCRdb's copy carries only in-frame clones and drops some. There are roughly 190,000 clones in the sample; roughly four fifths occur only once, and 9.5% to 13% lies in the top ten. The sequencing sample was made of PBMCs. These TCRs come from a woman aged 50 to 65 in good health and CMV-seropositive.

CDR3: CSVTPTGKAYNEQFF. The CDR3 DNA reads as TGCAGCGTTACCCCGACAGGGAAGGCCTACAATGAGCAGTTCTTC. The V gene is TRBV29-1, the J gene TRBJ2-1, with TRBD1 identical over 7 bases. With 5 bases clipped from V and 2 bases from J, the junction kept 9 bases outside the gene matches. In germline, CDR1 is SQVTM, CDR2 ANQGSEA. The CDR3 spans 15 residues.

CDR3 sequence reads: CASSLRGFQPQHF. The CDR3 DNA sequence: TGTGCCAGCAGCTTGAGGGGGTTCCAGCCCCAGCATTTT. V and J are TRBV5-8 and TRBJ1-5, with D tentatively TRBD1 (6 bases). V lost 1 base and J lost 7, with 9 bases in between. CDR3 length: 13 amino acids. Germline V gene lookup returns CDR1 SGHTS and CDR2 YDEGEE.

The J gene is TRBJ1-2, the V gene TRBV4-1, with TRBD1 as a possible D gene (5 bases). There are 14 residues in the CDR3. Germline CDR1 reads MGHRA; CDR2 reads YSYEKL. The germline V and J ends were trimmed by 0 bases and 4 bases, with 9 bases remaining between them. This CDR3 is CASSQDRGSYGYTF. Written as DNA, the CDR3 is TGCGCCAGCAGCCAAGATCGGGGGTCCTATGGCTACACCTTC.

A single count supports this clone. The rearrangement links TRBV5-1 to TRBJ1-1; 12 bases fit TRBD1. Germline V gene lookup returns CDR1 SGHRS and CDR2 YFSETQ. V shed 3 bases and J 10 bases; nucleotides not matched to a gene: 4. This CDR3 has 13 amino acids. CDR3 residues: CASSSRDRGRAFF. CDR3 nucleotides: TGCGCCAGCAGCTCCCGGGACAGGGGGCGAGCTTTCTTT.

This rearrangement joins TRBV5-1 to TRBJ2-1, with D perhaps TRBD2 (7 bases). The CDR3 extends over 17 amino acids. Germline V gene data show CDR1 as SGHRS and CDR2 as YFSETQ. V dropped 0 bases and J dropped 7 bases, with 20 bases sitting between them. Here the CDR3 reads CASSLGGWGGAGNEQFF. DNA of the CDR3: TGCGCCAGCAGCTTGGGCGGTTGGGGGGGGGCTGGAAATGAGCAGTTCTTC.

The gene calls are TRBV6-5 and TRBJ2-2; 11 nucleotides match TRBD1. J gave up 4 bases and V 5 bases, and 3 bases lay outside the gene matches. From germline, CDR1 is MNHEY and CDR2 SVGAGI. The CDR3 totals 15 residues. The CDR3 DNA reads as TGTGCCAGCAGTAAGGACAGGGGGCTCACCGGGGAGCTGTTTTTT. Protein product: CASSKDRGLTGELFF.

This clone was observed a single time. The V and J genes are TRBV5-1 and TRBJ1-1; 9 nucleotides match TRBD1. The germline CDR1 and CDR2 sequences are SGHRS and YFSETQ. The length of the CDR3 is 15 residues. Trimming removed 1 base from V and 6 bases from J; junction bases left unmatched: 7. The CDR3: CASSLTSGQGPEAFF. The CDR3 DNA reads TGCGCCAGCAGCTTGACCTCGGGACAGGGCCCTGAAGCTTTCTTT.

This rearrangement joins TRBV18 to TRBJ2-1; 9 bases fit TRBD1. Germline V CDR1 and CDR2: KGHSH, LQKENI. The CDR3 loop spans 15 amino acids. Germline trimming cut 3 bases from V and 6 bases from J; bases unmatched to any gene: 6. In DNA form, the CDR3 reads TGTGCCAGCTCACCTCGGGACAGGGATGGCAATGAGCAGTTCTTC. Protein: CASSPRDRDGNEQFF. The whole variable domain, remainder taken from reference TRBV18 and TRBJ2-1, is NAGVMQNPRHLVRRRGQEARLRCSPMKGHSHVYWYRQLPEEGLKFMVYLQKENIIDESGMPKERFSAEFPKEGPSILRIQQVVRGDSAAYFCASSPRDRDGNEQFFGPGTRLTVL.

This clone has more than one count but fewer than ten. The junction departs from germline at one end; a sequencing error may be responsible. CDR3 amino acids: CASSVTQGAYGANVLTF. Here the CDR3 DNA reads TGTGCCAGCAGCGTAACACAGGGGGCGTATGGGGCCAACGTCCTGACTTTC. This chain links TRBV7-3 with TRBJ2-6; 9 bases are a match to TRBD1. The germline CDR1 and CDR2 sequences are SGHTA and FQGTGA. The CDR3 has 17 amino acids.

V is TRBV6-5 and J is TRBJ1-1; 7 bases align to TRBD1. After removal of 8 bases from V and 7 bases from J, the junction contained 7 bases not matched to a gene. The CDR3 is made up of 12 amino acids. CDR1 is MNHEY, CDR2 SVGAGI, per germline. CDR3 residues: CASRTGDSEAFF. Written as DNA, the CDR3 is TGTGCCAGCCGCACAGGGGACAGTGAAGCTTTCTTT.